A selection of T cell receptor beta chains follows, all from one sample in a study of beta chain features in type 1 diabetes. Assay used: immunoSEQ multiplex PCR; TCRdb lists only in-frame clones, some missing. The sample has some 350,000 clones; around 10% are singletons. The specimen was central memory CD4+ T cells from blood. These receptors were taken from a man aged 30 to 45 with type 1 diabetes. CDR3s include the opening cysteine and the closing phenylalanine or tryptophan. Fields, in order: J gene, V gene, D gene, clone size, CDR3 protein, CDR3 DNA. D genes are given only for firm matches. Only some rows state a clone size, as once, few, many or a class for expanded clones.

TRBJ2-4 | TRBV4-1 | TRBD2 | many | CASSQDMRSGTGSKNIQYF | TGCGCCAGCAGCCAAGATATGCGGAGCGGGACTGGGTCCAAAAACATTCAGTACTTC
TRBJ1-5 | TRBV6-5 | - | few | CAAKGQLGSNQPQHF | TGTGCCGCCAAGGGGCAACTGGGGAGCAATCAGCCCCAGCATTTT
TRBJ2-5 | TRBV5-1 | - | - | CASSKQAQETQYF | TGCGCCAGCAGCAAACAGGCACAAGAGACCCAGTACTTC
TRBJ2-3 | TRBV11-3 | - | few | CASSLRRGADTQYF | TGTGCCAGCAGCTTAAGACGGGGCGCAGATACGCAGTATTTT
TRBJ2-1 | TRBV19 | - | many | CASSMGDSYNEQFF | TGTGCCAGTAGTATGGGTGACTCCTACAATGAGCAGTTCTTC
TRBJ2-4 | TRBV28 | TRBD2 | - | CASSSTHGTSGRAKNIQYF | TGTGCCAGCAGTTCCACTCATGGGACTAGCGGGAGGGCCAAAAACATTCAGTACTTC
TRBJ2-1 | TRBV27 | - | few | CASSFASRVYNEQFF | TGTGCCAGCAGTTTCGCTAGCCGGGTATACAATGAGCAGTTCTTC
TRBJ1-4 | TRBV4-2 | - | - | CASSPPGSDEKLFF | TGTGCCAGCAGCCCACCGGGTTCGGATGAAAAACTGTTTTTT
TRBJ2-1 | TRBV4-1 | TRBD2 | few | CASSQEKLAGGNEQFF | TGTGCCAGCAGCCAAGAAAAGCTAGCGGGAGGCAATGAGCAGTTCTTC
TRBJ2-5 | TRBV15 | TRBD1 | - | CATSSADREETQYF | TGTGCCACCAGCAGCGCGGACAGGGAAGAGACCCAGTACTTC
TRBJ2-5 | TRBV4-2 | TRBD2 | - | CASSPGGAGGQETQYF | TGTGCCAGCAGCCCAGGGGGAGCGGGAGGCCAAGAGACCCAGTACTTC
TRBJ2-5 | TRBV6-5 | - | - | CASSWAAGLQETQYF | TGTGCCAGCAGTTGGGCCGCGGGACTCCAAGAGACCCAGTACTTC
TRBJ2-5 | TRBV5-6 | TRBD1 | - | CASSGDRNKVETQYF | TGTGCCAGCAGCGGGGACAGGAATAAGGTAGAGACCCAGTACTTC
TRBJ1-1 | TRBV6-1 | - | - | CASSEPPGGRTEAFF | TGTGCCAGCAGTGAACCGCCCGGGGGTCGGACTGAAGCTTTCTTT
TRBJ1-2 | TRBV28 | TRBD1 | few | CAAAPGQGPWYGYTF | TGTGCAGCCGCTCCGGGACAGGGCCCTTGGTATGGCTACACCTTC
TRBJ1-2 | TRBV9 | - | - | CASGPLSSDGYTF | TGTGCCAGCGGCCCCCTTAGCTCCGATGGCTACACCTTC
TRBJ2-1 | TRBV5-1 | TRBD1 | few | CASSLEGAGGQGEQFF | TGCGCCAGCAGCTTGGAAGGGGCAGGGGGCCAGGGTGAGCAGTTCTTC
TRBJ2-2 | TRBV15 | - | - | CATSRGGRYTGELFF | TGTGCCACCAGCAGAGGGGGCAGATACACCGGGGAGCTGTTTTTT
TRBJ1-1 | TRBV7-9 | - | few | CASSSAFRMNTEAFF | TGTGCCAGCAGCTCTGCCTTTAGGATGAACACTGAAGCTTTCTTT
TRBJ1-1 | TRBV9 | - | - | CASRSNTFLNTEAFF | TGTGCCAGCAGATCCAATACTTTCCTTAACACTGAAGCTTTCTTT
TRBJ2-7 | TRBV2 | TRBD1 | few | CASSERTGAYEQYF | TGTGCCAGCAGTGAGCGGACAGGAGCCTACGAGCAGTACTTC
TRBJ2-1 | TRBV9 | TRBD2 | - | CASSLRLAGGNNEQFF | TGTGCCAGCAGCCTCCGACTAGCGGGAGGGAACAATGAGCAGTTCTTC
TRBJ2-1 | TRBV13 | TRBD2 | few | CASSPTSGSRSYNEQFF | TGTGCCAGCAGTCCCACTAGCGGGAGTCGCTCCTACAATGAGCAGTTCTTC
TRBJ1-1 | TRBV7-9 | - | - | CASSEIEGTEAFF | TGTGCCAGCAGCGAAATCGAGGGCACTGAAGCTTTCTTT
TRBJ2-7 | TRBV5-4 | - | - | CASSDARDGLRQYF | TGTGCCAGCAGCGACGCGCGAGATGGGCTGAGACAGTACTTC
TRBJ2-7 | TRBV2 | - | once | CASRALLYEQYF | TGTGCCAGCAGGGCCCTTCTCTACGAGCAGTACTTC
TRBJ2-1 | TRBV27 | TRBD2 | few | CASSLEGMGLAGGQFF | TGTGCCAGCAGTTTAGAGGGTATGGGTCTAGCGGGAGGTCAGTTCTTC
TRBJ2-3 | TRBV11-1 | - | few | CASSSRVASDGTDTQYF | TGTGCCAGCAGCTCCAGGGTAGCGTCGGACGGCACAGATACGCAGTATTTT
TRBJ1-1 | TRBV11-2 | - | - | CASSPRDGRAFF | TGTGCCAGCAGCCCCCGGGACGGTAGAGCTTTCTTT
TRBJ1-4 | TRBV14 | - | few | CASSRGGESEKLFF | TGTGCCAGCAGCCGAGGAGGGGAGTCCGAAAAACTGTTTTTT
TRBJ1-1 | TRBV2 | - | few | CASSPRTEAFF | TGTGCCAGCAGCCCTAGAACTGAAGCTTTCTTT
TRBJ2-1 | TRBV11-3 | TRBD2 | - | CASSLDLAGGPYNEQFF | TGTGCCAGCAGCTTAGATCTAGCGGGAGGGCCCTACAATGAGCAGTTCTTC
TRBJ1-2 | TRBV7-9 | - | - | CASLGTGGNGYTF | TGTGCCAGCTTGGGTACGGGAGGGAATGGCTACACCTTC
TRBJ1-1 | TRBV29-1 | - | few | CSAWWRNTEAFF | TGCAGCGCCTGGTGGAGGAACACTGAAGCTTTCTTT
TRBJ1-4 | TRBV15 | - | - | CATSRAMILLGSNEKLFF | TGTGCCACCAGCAGAGCAATGATCCTCCTCGGGTCTAATGAAAAACTGTTTTTT
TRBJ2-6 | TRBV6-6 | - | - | CASSYVSSGANVLTF | TGTGCCAGCAGTTACGTGAGCTCTGGGGCCAACGTCCTGACTTTC
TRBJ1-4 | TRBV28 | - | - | CASSLFFGGTVYEKLFF | TGTGCCAGCAGTTTATTTTTTGGTGGGACCGTTTATGAAAAACTGTTTTTT
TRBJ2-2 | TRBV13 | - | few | CASSSTLQYTGELFF | TGTGCCAGCAGCTCGACTCTACAGTACACCGGGGAGCTGTTTTTT
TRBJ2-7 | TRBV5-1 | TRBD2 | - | CASRYSSGPTYEQYF | TGCGCCAGCAGGTACAGTAGCGGGCCTACCTACGAGCAGTACTTC
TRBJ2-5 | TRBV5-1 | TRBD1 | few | CASSFTPTGEETQYF | TGCGCCAGCAGCTTTACCCCGACAGGGGAAGAGACCCAGTACTTC
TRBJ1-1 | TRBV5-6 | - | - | CASSLALGTNTEAFF | TGTGCCAGCAGCTTGGCCTTAGGGACGAACACTGAAGCTTTCTTT
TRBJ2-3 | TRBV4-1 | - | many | CASSQGPRKALTDTQYF | TGCGCCAGCAGCCAAGGCCCACGCAAGGCCCTCACAGATACGCAGTATTTT
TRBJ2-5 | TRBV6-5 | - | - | CASSYRGGGRETQYF | TGTGCCAGCAGTTACCGGGGCGGGGGCCGAGAGACCCAGTACTTC
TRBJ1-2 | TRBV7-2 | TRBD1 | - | CASSLETGRSYGYTF | TGTGCCAGCAGCTTAGAGACAGGGAGATCGTACGGCTACACCTTC
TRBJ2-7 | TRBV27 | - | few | CASSKGLDYEQYF | TGTGCCAGCAGTAAAGGGCTGGACTACGAGCAGTACTTC
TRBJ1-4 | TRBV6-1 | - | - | CASSEVWREKLFF | TGTGCCAGCAGTGAAGTTTGGAGGGAAAAACTGTTTTTT
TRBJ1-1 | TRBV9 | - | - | CASSVEQDRDTEAFF | TGTGCCAGCAGCGTCGAACAGGATCGGGACACTGAAGCTTTCTTT
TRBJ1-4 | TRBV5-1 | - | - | CASSFGTTNEKLFF | TGCGCCAGCAGCTTCGGTACAACTAATGAAAAACTGTTTTTT
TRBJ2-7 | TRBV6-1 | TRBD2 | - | CASSSLGTSGNEQYF | TGTGCCAGCAGTTCCCTCGGGACTAGCGGGAACGAGCAGTACTTC
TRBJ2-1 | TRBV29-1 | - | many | CSVGMGEQFF | TGCAGCGTTGGGATGGGTGAGCAGTTCTTC
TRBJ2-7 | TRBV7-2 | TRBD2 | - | CASSLLGTSSYEQYF | TGTGCCAGCAGCTTACTAGGGACTAGCTCCTACGAGCAGTACTTC
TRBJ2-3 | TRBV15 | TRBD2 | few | CATSGEREATDTQYF | TGTGCCACCAGCGGGGAGCGGGAGGCCACAGATACGCAGTATTTT
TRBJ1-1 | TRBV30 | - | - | CAWRELQKAGRRSEAFF | TGTGCCTGGAGAGAACTGCAAAAGGCAGGGAGGAGGTCTGAAGCTTTCTTT
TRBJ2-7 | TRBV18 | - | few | CASSPPFSDEQYF | TGTGCCAGCTCACCACCCTTCAGCGACGAGCAGTACTTC
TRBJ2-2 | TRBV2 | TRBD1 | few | CASTRGQANTGELFF | TGTGCCAGCACCCGAGGACAGGCGAACACCGGGGAGCTGTTTTTT
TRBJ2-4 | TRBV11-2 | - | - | CASSLVFSLAKNIQYF | TGTGCCAGCAGCTTAGTGTTCAGTTTAGCCAAAAACATTCAGTACTTC